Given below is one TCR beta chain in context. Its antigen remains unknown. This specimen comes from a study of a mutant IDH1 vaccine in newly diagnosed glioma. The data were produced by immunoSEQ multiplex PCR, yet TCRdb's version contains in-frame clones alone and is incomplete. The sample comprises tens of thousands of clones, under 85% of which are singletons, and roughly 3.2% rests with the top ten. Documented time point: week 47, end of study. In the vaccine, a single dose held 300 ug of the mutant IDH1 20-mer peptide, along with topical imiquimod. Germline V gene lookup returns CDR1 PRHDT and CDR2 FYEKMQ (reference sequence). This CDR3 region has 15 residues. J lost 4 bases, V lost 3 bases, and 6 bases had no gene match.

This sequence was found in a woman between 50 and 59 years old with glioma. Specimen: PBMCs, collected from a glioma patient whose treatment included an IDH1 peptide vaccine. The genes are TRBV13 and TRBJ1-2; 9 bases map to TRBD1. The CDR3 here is CASSLGQGIIYGYTF. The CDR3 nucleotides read TGTGCCAGCAGCTTGGGACAGGGAATAATCTATGGCTACACCTTC.